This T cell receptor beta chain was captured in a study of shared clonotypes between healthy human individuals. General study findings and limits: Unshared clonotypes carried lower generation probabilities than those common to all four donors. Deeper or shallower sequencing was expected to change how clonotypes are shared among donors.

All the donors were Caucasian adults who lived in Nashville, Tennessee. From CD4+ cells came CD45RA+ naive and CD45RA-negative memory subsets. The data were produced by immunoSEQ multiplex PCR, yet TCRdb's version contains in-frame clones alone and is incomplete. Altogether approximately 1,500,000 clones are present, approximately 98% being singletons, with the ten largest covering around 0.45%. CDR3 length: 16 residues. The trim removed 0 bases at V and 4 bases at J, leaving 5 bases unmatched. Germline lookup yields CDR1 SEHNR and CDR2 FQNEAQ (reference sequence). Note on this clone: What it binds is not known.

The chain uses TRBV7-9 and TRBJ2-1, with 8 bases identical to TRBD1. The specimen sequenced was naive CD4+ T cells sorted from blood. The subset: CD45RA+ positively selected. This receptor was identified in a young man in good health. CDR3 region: CASSLASGGLYNEQFF. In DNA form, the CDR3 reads TGTGCCAGCAGCTTAGCTTCAGGGGGCCTGTACAATGAGCAGTTCTTC.